Presented here are 13 T cell receptor beta chains from one specimen sequenced in a study of vaccination and CD4 T cells after COVID-19 (dated 2022 in TCRdb). Libraries came from PCR. Sequencing took place on an Illumina iSeq 100. DNA from cultured CD4+ T cells was subjected to TCR sequencing with the Oncomine TCR Beta short-read assay at the Johns Hopkins FTIC core. TCRdb reworked the public reads: Q25 trimming with fastp, MiXCR clone assembly, productive beta chains retained. When rows share a CDR3 protein, they turn into one entry using the most common DNA and genes. Counted in this sample were over 7,500 distinct CDR3 sequences; under 70% of them appeared once. Of the sample, less than 40% falls within the top ten clones. These receptors' antigens are unknown. Read against the paper, the sample's treatment or condition label means: approximately nine-day PBMC culture with coronavirus spike peptide pools or control peptides (ViraFEST assay).

Sequencing was performed on CD4+ T cells from blood, cultured in vitro. The receptors stem from a human donor who had recovered from COVID-19.

The rearrangement uses TRBV6-5 and TRBJ1-6, with D possibly being TRBD1 (5 bases). The CDR3 is 15 residues long. Germline CDR1 is MNHEY and CDR2 is SVGAGI. V dropped 2 bases and J dropped 10 bases, with 15 bases sitting between them. The CDR3 loop reads CASSYMRGERSPLHF. The CDR3 coding sequence is TGTGCCAGCAGTTACATGAGAGGGGAGCGGTCACCCCTCCACTTT.

This clonotype was recorded once. V gene TRBV7-2 combines with J gene TRBJ1-2, with D possibly matching TRBD1 (5 bases). Germline V gene data show CDR1 as SGHTA and CDR2 as FQGNSA. The CDR3 sequence is 17 residues long. Trimming took off 4 bases at V and 0 bases at J, with 18 bases between the two ends. The chain's CDR3 is CASSSLFARGANYGYTF. CDR3 nucleotides: TGTGCCAGCAGCTCCCTCTTCGCTAGGGGTGCTAACTATGGCTACACCTTC.

The chain couples TRBV7-2 to TRBJ2-7; D might be TRBD1 or TRBD2, each matching 5 bases. There are 14 residues in the CDR3. CDR1 and CDR2 from the germline V gene are SGHTA and FQGNSA. The V end was cut by 6 bases, the J end by 1 base, with 13 bases between. This chain's CDR3 is CASSPGTKSYEQYF. Written as DNA, the CDR3 is TGTGCCAGCAGTCCCGGGACCAAATCCTACGAGCAGTACTTC.

The table lists this clonotype with a few counts. The V gene is TRBV2, the J gene TRBJ2-2; TRBD2 aligns across 9 bases. Germline CDR1 is SNHLY and CDR2 is FYNNEI. The CDR3 is made up of 16 amino acids. V lost 0 bases, J lost 5 bases, and 4 bases stayed unmatched. The CDR3 DNA reads TGTGCCAGCAGTGAAGCTCGAGCGGGGGGAACCGGGGAGCTGTTTTTT. Translating gives CASSEARAGGTGELFF.

The CDR3 reads CASSEGLAGSNIQYF. The CDR3 coding sequence is TGTGCCAGCAGTGAAGGACTAGCGGGTTCAAACATTCAGTACTTC. The V call is TRBV6-1, the J call TRBJ2-4; 10 bases match TRBD2. CDR3 length equals 15 residues. J gave up 6 bases and V 1 base, and 3 bases lay outside the gene matches. Germline values: CDR1 MNHNS, CDR2 SASEGT.

This clonotype was recorded only once. The V gene is TRBV7-9, the J gene TRBJ2-7; 7 bases align to TRBD1. The CDR3 runs 15 residues. V lost 6 bases and J lost 0; bases outside the gene matches: 8. Germline-derived CDR1 and CDR2 are SEHNR and FQNEAQ (reference sequence). The DNA for the CDR3 is TGTGCCAGCAGACGGGACAGTCCGAGCTCCTACGAGCAGTACTTC. Protein product: CASRRDSPSSYEQYF.

V usage is TRBV6-2 or TRBV6-3 and J usage is TRBJ1-1; 10 bases map to TRBD1. V lost 7 bases and J lost 5; bases outside the gene matches: 13. The CDR3 spans 16 residues. Germline CDR1 MNHEY, CDR2 SVGEGT. The CDR3 here is CASKLVGQGVWTEAFF. The CDR3 DNA reads as TGTGCCAGCAAATTGGTAGGACAGGGGGTTTGGACTGAAGCTTTCTTT.

The chain carries TRBV6-2 or TRBV6-3 and TRBJ1-1; unclear D gene. Looked up from germline, CDR1 is MNHEY and CDR2 is SVGEGT. CDR3 length: 12 residues. V lost 4 bases and J 5 bases, leaving 8 bases between the germline ends. This CDR3 is CASSSLSTEAFF. In DNA, the CDR3 is TGTGCCAGCAGTTCCCTCTCGACTGAAGCTTTCTTT.

This clonotype has more than one count but fewer than ten. The chain has TRBV2 and TRBJ1-1; D not certain. The CDR3 contains 15 residues. V lost 3 bases and J lost 1, with 12 bases in between. Germline V gene sequence: CDR1 SNHLY, CDR2 FYNNEI. The CDR3 bases are TGTGCCAGCAGTGATCGAGGCGTAAGGAACACTGAAGCTTTCTTT. Protein product: CASSDRGVRNTEAFF.

The V and J genes are TRBV30 and TRBJ1-5; D is unresolved. The CDR3 contains 13 residues. Germline assignment: CDR1 GTSNPN and CDR2 SVGIG (reference sequence). V was trimmed by 1 base and J by 8 bases, leaving 12 bases between them. CDR3 amino acids: CAWSGGYNEPQHF. CDR3 in DNA: TGTGCCTGGAGTGGCGGTTATAACGAGCCCCAGCATTTT.

The chain couples TRBV20-1 to TRBJ1-2; D is uncertain. V was cut by 3 bases and J by 6 bases, with 5 bases left in between. The CDR3 has 10 residues. Germline loops: CDR1 DFQATT, CDR2 SNEGSKA (reference sequence). The CDR3 loop reads CSARRDGYTF. The DNA for the CDR3 is TGCAGTGCTAGGAGAGATGGCTACACCTTC.

In DNA form, the CDR3 reads TGTGCCAGCAGGACCACCGGGAACCAAGAGACCCAGTACTTC. Its translation is CASRTTGNQETQYF. The rearrangement joins TRBV6-2 or TRBV6-3 to TRBJ2-5; D may be TRBD2 (5 bases). The CDR3 covers 14 residues. Germline CDR1 and CDR2: MNHEY and SVGEGT. V was cut by 6 bases and J by 0 bases, with 11 bases left in between.

The V and J genes are TRBV7-9 and TRBJ1-2; D perhaps matches TRBD1 (6 bases). The CDR3 length is 13 residues. Trimming took off 1 base at V and 4 bases at J, with 7 bases between the two ends. Germline CDR1 SEHNR, CDR2 FQNEAQ (reference sequence). The CDR3 is CASSLGTAYGYTF. Here the CDR3 DNA reads TGTGCCAGCAGCTTAGGGACAGCCTATGGCTACACCTTC.